The rows below give T cell receptor beta chains drawn from one sample of a study of cytomegalovirus exposure and HLA in healthy donors. The table came from immunoSEQ multiplex PCR; TCRdb's copy has only in-frame clones and leaves some out. Of under 200,000 clones listed, 65% to 85% are singletons. The specimen was PBMCs. All receptors derive from a woman in her forties in good health and CMV-seropositive. CDR3s include the opening cysteine and the closing phenylalanine or tryptophan. The order of the fields is V gene, clone size, J gene, D gene, CDR3 DNA, CDR3 protein. D genes are given only for firm matches. A clone size is listed for some rows: how often the clone was seen (once, few, many), or a class if it is expanded.

TRBV19	NA	TRBJ2-2	NA	TGTGCCAGTAGTCTCGGGACTCAGTACACCGGGGAGCTGTTTTTT	CASSLGTQYTGELFF
TRBV9	NA	TRBJ2-7	NA	TGTGCCAGCAGCCCAGGCGGAGGGTTTACCTACGAGCAGTACTTC	CASSPGGGFTYEQYF
TRBV30	few	TRBJ1-4	NA	TGTGCCTGGACAGGGGTAACTAATGAAAAACTGTTTTTT	CAWTGVTNEKLFF
TRBV28	NA	TRBJ2-2	TRBD2	TGTGCCAGCAGCCCCGGGGGGGGGAGCACCGGGGAGCTGTTTTTT	CASSPGGGSTGELFF
TRBV7-9	NA	TRBJ2-7	TRBD1	TGTGCCAGCAGCCGATCGGGACAGGCCTACGAGCAGTACTTC	CASSRSGQAYEQYF
TRBV2	NA	TRBJ2-5	NA	TGTGCCAGCAGTGACGGGGGTCTAGGTGAGACCCAGTACTTC	CASSDGGLGETQYF
TRBV2	NA	TRBJ2-4	NA	TGTGCCAGCATGTTAGAGCTAGCCAAAAACATTCAGTACTTC	CASMLELAKNIQYF
TRBV7-7	NA	TRBJ1-3	NA	TGTGCCAGCAGCCGCCGGGTTGCTGGAAACACCATATATTTT	CASSRRVAGNTIYF
TRBV13	NA	TRBJ2-3	TRBD2	TGTGCCAGCAGCTTCGGACTAGCGGGAAGCACAGATACGCAGTATTTT	CASSFGLAGSTDTQYF
TRBV19	NA	TRBJ1-1	TRBD1	TGTGCCAGTAGTATGGAGACAGGGGGAGTGAACACTGAAGCTTTCTTT	CASSMETGGVNTEAFF
TRBV25-1	NA	TRBJ1-5	NA	TGTGCCAGCAGTGAATCATCGGAGGGCGGCAATCAGCCCCAGCATTTT	CASSESSEGGNQPQHF
TRBV5-6	NA	TRBJ1-1	TRBD1	TGTGCCAGCAGCTTGCAGGGGGTATATTACACTGAAGCTTTCTTT	CASSLQGVYYTEAFF
TRBV5-1	NA	TRBJ2-7	TRBD2	TGCGCCAGCACCTACGGCTCCACTAGCGGATCCTACGAGCAGTACTTC	CASTYGSTSGSYEQYF
TRBV18	few	TRBJ2-5	NA	TGTGCCAGCCCTCGGGAGACCCAGTACTTC	CASPRETQYF
TRBV28	NA	TRBJ2-5	NA	TGTGCCAGCAAGGGGGGAGGGTCTCGGGAGACCCAGTACTTC	CASKGGGSRETQYF
TRBV2	few	TRBJ2-4	TRBD2	TGTGCCAGCATGGCTAGCGGGGGGCCCTTGGGCAAAAACATTCAGTACTTC	CASMASGGPLGKNIQYF
TRBV29-1	NA	TRBJ2-1	TRBD2	TGCAGCGTTGAAGATTTAGGACTAGCGGGATCCTGGAATGAGCAGTTCTTC	CSVEDLGLAGSWNEQFF
TRBV28	NA	TRBJ1-4	NA	TGTGCCAGCAGCTACCGTCCTTATGATGAAAAACTGTTTTTT	CASSYRPYDEKLFF
TRBV18	NA	TRBJ2-7	TRBD2	TGTGCCAGCTCACCCGCGGGGAGGGCCCACGAGCAGTACTTC	CASSPAGRAHEQYF
TRBV27	NA	TRBJ1-5	NA	TGTGCCAGCAGTCCCGGACTGGGCCCCCAGCATTTT	CASSPGLGPQHF
TRBV2	NA	TRBJ2-5	NA	TGTGCCAGCAGTGAGTTAATTGAGACCCAGTACTTC	CASSELIETQYF
TRBV29-1	NA	TRBJ2-7	NA	TGCAGCATCCTGACAGCCGCGGCGGGGGCACCCTACGAGCAGTACTTC	CSILTAAAGAPYEQYF
TRBV5-1	NA	TRBJ2-2	NA	TGCGCCAGCAGCTTGGGGGGCCTGAACACCGGGGAGCTGTTTTTT	CASSLGGLNTGELFF
TRBV5-1	NA	TRBJ2-3	TRBD2	TGCGCCAGCAGTCCCCCTAGCGGGGTCCAAGATACGCAGTATTTT	CASSPPSGVQDTQYF
TRBV15	NA	TRBJ2-5	TRBD1	TGTGCCACCAGAGAAGGGGGCGAAGAGACCCAGTACTTC	CATREGGEETQYF
TRBV5-6	NA	TRBJ2-7	NA	TGTGCCAGCAGCTTGTATTGGTCCGACGCAACGAACTACGAGCAGTACTTC	CASSLYWSDATNYEQYF
TRBV6-5	few	TRBJ1-2	NA	TGTGCCACCGGGGCGGGGGACTATGGCTACACCTTC	CATGAGDYGYTF
TRBV5-6	NA	TRBJ1-3	NA	TGTGCCAGCAGCCCCATCGGACAGGGAAACACCATATATTTT	CASSPIGQGNTIYF
TRBV9	NA	TRBJ2-3	TRBD2	TGTGCCAGCAGCGTCTCACCGGGGGGGCGCACAGATACGCAGTATTTT	CASSVSPGGRTDTQYF
TRBV6-5	NA	TRBJ2-7	NA	TGTGCCAGCAGCCCCGGGGAGCACGAGCAGTACTTC	CASSPGEHEQYF
TRBV6-6	few	TRBJ1-2	TRBD1	TGTGCCAGCAGTTACGGGGACAGTAACTATGGCTACACCTTC	CASSYGDSNYGYTF
TRBV30	NA	TRBJ1-1	TRBD1	TGTGCCTTGACCGGGACAGTGAACACTGAAGCTTTCTTT	CALTGTVNTEAFF
TRBV2	NA	TRBJ2-5	TRBD1	TGTGCCAGCAATACTCCGGGACAGGGTAAAGAGACCCAGTACTTC	CASNTPGQGKETQYF
TRBV10-2	NA	TRBJ1-2	NA	TGCGCCAGCAGTGAGTCCCGAAGGTCCCTAGATGGCTACACCTTC	CASSESRRSLDGYTF
TRBV27	many	TRBJ1-5	TRBD1	TGTGCCAGCACCCGGACAGGGGTTTGTAATCAGCCCCAGCATTTT	CASTRTGVCNQPQHF
TRBV28	NA	TRBJ1-2	NA	TGTGCCAGCAGTTCTCAGGGGTTAGGTGGCTACACCTTC	CASSSQGLGGYTF
TRBV6-1	once	TRBJ2-1	NA	TGTGCCAGCAGTGCATCCTACAATGAGCAGTTCTTC	CASSASYNEQFF
TRBV6-1	NA	TRBJ1-1	TRBD1	TGTGCCAGCAGTGAGACAGGGATTCACCTGAACACTGAAGCTTTCTTT	CASSETGIHLNTEAFF
TRBV2	NA	TRBJ1-1	NA	TGTGCCAGCAGTGGGGCGGGGAACGTGAATACTGAAGCTTTCTTT	CASSGAGNVNTEAFF
TRBV7-2	NA	TRBJ1-2	NA	TGTGCCAGCAGCCCGTTGACAGGCCTAGGCTACACCTTC	CASSPLTGLGYTF
TRBV30	NA	TRBJ2-3	TRBD2	TGTGCCTGGAGCATAGCGGGAGGAAGAGATACGCAGTATTTT	CAWSIAGGRDTQYF
TRBV7-2	NA	TRBJ1-1	NA	TGTGCCAGCAGCTTAAGAGCACCAACGAGGGCTGAAGCTTTCTTT	CASSLRAPTRAEAFF
TRBV10-2	NA	TRBJ1-1	TRBD1	TGCGCCAGCAGTGATACAGGGGTGGGCACTGAAGCTTTCTTT	CASSDTGVGTEAFF
TRBV7-2	few	TRBJ2-7	NA	TGTGCCAGCAGCCCTCTCGGAGGGGTCGAGCAGTACTTC	CASSPLGGVEQYF
TRBV10-3	once	TRBJ1-1	NA	TGTGCCATCAGTGAGTACCAAGCGGGGGGGGACACTGAAGCTTTCTTT	CAISEYQAGGDTEAFF
TRBV6-1	once	TRBJ1-5	TRBD1	TGTGCCAGCAGGATGGACAGGGGTCAGCCCCAGCATTTT	CASRMDRGQPQHF
TRBV19	NA	TRBJ2-1	NA	TGTGCCAGTAGTACTGAGCGGAAGCTGGCGGGTAATGAGCAGTTCTTC	CASSTERKLAGNEQFF
TRBV5-4	once	TRBJ2-2	NA	TGTGCCAGCAGCCCTGTCCCCGGGGAGCTGTTTTTT	CASSPVPGELFF
TRBV14	NA	TRBJ1-1	NA	TGTGCCAGCAGCCCCCAGGGTAACACTGAAGCTTTCTTT	CASSPQGNTEAFF
TRBV2	once	TRBJ1-3	NA	TGTGCCAGCTCCCTGGGAGTCTCTGGAAACACCATATATTTT	CASSLGVSGNTIYF